Listed below are T cell receptor beta chains from one sample, sequenced in a study of blood T cell repertoires in COVID-19. The protocol was immunoSEQ multiplex PCR, while the TCRdb copy is restricted to in-frame clones and leaves out a portion. The sample lists around 100,000 clones, around 80% seen once, with roughly 20% in the top ten. The sequenced sample was peripheral blood. Every receptor here comes from an older man with active or convalescent COVID-19. Each CDR3 is given with its conserved first and last residue. D genes are given only for firm matches. Clone size is not always given. Where it is, it says once, few, many or a class for expanded clones.

clone_size	d_call	v_call	j_call	cdr3_length	cdr3_nt	cdr3_aa
NA	NA	TRBV7-2	TRBJ2-3	14	TGTGCCAGCAGCTTATCCAGGGCCACAGATACGCAGTATTTT	CASSLSRATDTQYF
NA	TRBD2	TRBV2	TRBJ2-3	14	TGTGCCAGCGGGGGACTAGCGGGCTCAGATACGCAGTATTTT	CASGGLAGSDTQYF
few	TRBD1	TRBV9	TRBJ2-5	15	TGTGCCAGCAGCCCTCGGGACAGGGGGCAAGAGACCCAGTACTTC	CASSPRDRGQETQYF
NA	TRBD1	TRBV7-8	TRBJ1-2	15	TGTGCCAGCAGCCCGCAGGACAGGGTGCCCTATGGCTACACCTTC	CASSPQDRVPYGYTF
NA	NA	TRBV5-6	TRBJ2-2	14	TGTGCCAGCAGCTTGACGGCAGGCACCGGGGAGCTGTTTTTT	CASSLTAGTGELFF
NA	TRBD1	TRBV11-2	TRBJ2-1	14	TGTGCCAGCAATGCCGGGACAGGGGGCTCAAACCCGTTCTTC	CASNAGTGGSNPFF
NA	NA	TRBV5-1	TRBJ1-2	14	TGCGCCAGCAGCCGAACCACAGGGTCTCCTGGCTACACCTTC	CASSRTTGSPGYTF
few	TRBD1	TRBV19	TRBJ1-2	13	TGTGCCAGTAGCATAGGGGACAGGTCTGGCTACACCTTC	CASSIGDRSGYTF
NA	NA	TRBV7-2	TRBJ1-1	15	TGTGCCAGCAGCAGTCGGAGCCCGATGAACACTGAAGCTTTCTTT	CASSSRSPMNTEAFF
NA	NA	TRBV19	TRBJ1-2	13	TGTGCCAGTAGTATACTACAGGCCAAGAGCTACACCTTC	CASSILQAKSYTF
NA	NA	TRBV2	TRBJ1-1	12	TGTGCCAGCAGGGAATTAAACACTGAAGCTTTCTTT	CASRELNTEAFF
once	NA	TRBV19	TRBJ1-2	14	TGTGCCAGTAGTATACGGAGGGCAGACTATGGCTACACCTTC	CASSIRRADYGYTF
NA	NA	TRBV5-6	TRBJ2-2	15	TGTGCCAGCAGCACCGCTTACAGGGTTACCGGGGAGCTGTTTTTT	CASSTAYRVTGELFF
once	TRBD1	TRBV5-4	TRBJ2-7	16	TGTGCCAGCAGCCAGGAAACTTGGACAGGAATCTACGAGCAGTACTTC	CASSQETWTGIYEQYF
NA	TRBD2	TRBV27	TRBJ2-6	18	TGTGCCAGCAGTTCTCTAGCGGCGAGCCTCTCTGGGGCCAACGTCCTGACTTTC	CASSSLAASLSGANVLTF
NA	TRBD2	TRBV9	TRBJ2-3	16	TGTGCCAGCAGCGTAACTGGGACTAGCGGGGGATATACGCAGTATTTT	CASSVTGTSGGYTQYF
few	NA	TRBV2	TRBJ1-2	13	TGTGCCAGCAGTGACCCTGGCTCCTATGGCTACACCTTC	CASSDPGSYGYTF
NA	TRBD2	TRBV6-2/TRBV6-3	TRBJ2-5	16	TGTGCCAGCAGTCTTGGACTAGCGGGAGGCCAAGAGACCCAGTACTTC	CASSLGLAGGQETQYF
NA	TRBD2	TRBV11-2	TRBJ2-5	18	TGTGCCAGCAGCTTAATTGCCTCACGCGGGAGGATCGAGGAGACCCAGTACTTC	CASSLIASRGRIEETQYF
once	TRBD1	TRBV5-1	TRBJ2-3	14	TGCGCCAGCAGCGTTCGACAGGGTAGGGATACGCAGTATTTT	CASSVRQGRDTQYF
medium-sized	NA	TRBV28	TRBJ2-7	16	TGTGCCAGCAGTTTAATAAGTGGGGCGCAGGGCTACGAGCAGTACTTC	CASSLISGAQGYEQYF
NA	NA	TRBV3-1/TRBV3-2	TRBJ2-6	15	TGTGCCAGCAGCCATCACGGCTCTGGGGCCAACGTCCTGACTTTC	CASSHHGSGANVLTF
NA	NA	TRBV21-1	TRBJ2-3	16	TGTGCCAGCAGCGCCCCCGGACAGGGTCGGACAGATACGCAGTATTTT	CASSAPGQGRTDTQYF
NA	TRBD1	TRBV5-4	TRBJ1-1	14	TGTGCCAGCAGCGAACAGGGGGCGAGCACTGAAGCTTTCTTT	CASSEQGASTEAFF
NA	NA	TRBV9	TRBJ2-1	16	TGTGCCAGCAGCGTAGTAGGGTCAGGGGCCTACAATGAGCAGTTCTTC	CASSVVGSGAYNEQFF
NA	NA	TRBV30	TRBJ1-2	14	TGTGCCTGGAGTGTAACCGGCGGATCCTATGGCTACACCTTC	CAWSVTGGSYGYTF
NA	NA	TRBV30	TRBJ2-6	13	TGTGCCTGGCTGAGCTCTGGGGCCAACGTCCTGACTTTC	CAWLSSGANVLTF
NA	TRBD1	TRBV6-6	TRBJ2-2	15	TGTGCCAGCAGACGAGGACAGGACGGGGTCGGGGAGCTGTTTTTT	CASRRGQDGVGELFF
NA	NA	TRBV27	TRBJ1-2	15	TGTGCCAGCAGTTTGAGGGCAGAGGGCCGCCATGGCTACACCTTC	CASSLRAEGRHGYTF
NA	TRBD1	TRBV7-8	TRBJ1-6	20	TGTGCCAGCAGCTTAAGCCGGACAGGGGGATGGTCGAATTCGGGTTCACCCCTCCACTTT	CASSLSRTGGWSNSGSPLHF
NA	TRBD1	TRBV5-6	TRBJ1-1	17	TGTGCCAGCAGCTTATACGGGACAGCGACCCAGGACACTGAAGCTTTCTTT	CASSLYGTATQDTEAFF
NA	NA	TRBV29-1	TRBJ2-2	11	TGCAGCGTGCGGGGCGTCGGGGAGCTGTTTTTT	CSVRGVGELFF
NA	TRBD2	TRBV2	TRBJ2-3	18	TGTGCCAGCACCAGGGGACTAGCGGGAGGAACCAGCACAGATACGCAGTATTTT	CASTRGLAGGTSTDTQYF
NA	NA	TRBV5-6	TRBJ2-7	15	TGTGCCAGCAGCTTCCTGGGAGGTGGGTCCTACGAGCAGTACTTC	CASSFLGGGSYEQYF
NA	NA	TRBV6-5	TRBJ1-4	15	TGTGCCAGCAGCCGTATAAGGGGACTTAATGAAAAACTGTTTTTT	CASSRIRGLNEKLFF
NA	TRBD1	TRBV29-1	TRBJ2-1	12	TGCAGCGTAACCGGGACAGGAAATGAGCAGTTCTTC	CSVTGTGNEQFF
NA	TRBD1	TRBV28	TRBJ2-4	13	TGTGCCAGCAGCCCTGGACAGGGGAACATTCAGTACTTC	CASSPGQGNIQYF